The 7 T cell receptor beta chains below come from one sample, sequenced in a study of blood T cell repertoires in COVID-19. The method was immunoSEQ multiplex PCR; TCRdb's version includes in-frame clones alone and lacks a portion of them. The table lists some 300,000 clones, more than 75% of them singletons. Input material: PBMCs or T cells enriched from blood (not recorded which). These receptors were taken from a man younger than 45 who had recovered from COVID-19.

The genes are TRBV5-1 and TRBJ1-3; 8 nucleotides agree with TRBD1. The CDR3 has 15 residues. Germline V gene sequence: CDR1 SGHRS, CDR2 YFSETQ. V trimming: 4 bases; J trimming: 3 bases; junction bases outside the gene matches: 6. In DNA form, the CDR3 reads TGCGCCAGCAGCCCACAGGGGGGAGATGGAAACACCATATATTTT. Translating gives CASSPQGGDGNTIYF.

The J gene is TRBJ1-4, the V gene TRBV4-1; D remains unclear. CDR1 is MGHRA, CDR2 YSYEKL, per germline. The CDR3 covers 13 residues. The V gene lost 0 bases and the J gene lost 13 bases, with 12 bases spanning the gap. CDR3 sequence reads: CASSQEGERALFF. The CDR3 DNA follows: TGCGCCAGCAGCCAAGAGGGCGAGAGGGCACTGTTTTTT.

This chain uses TRBV28 with TRBJ2-7; 14 bases match TRBD2. V shed 7 bases and J 2 bases; nucleotides not matched to a gene: 4. The CDR3 has 15 amino acids. CDR1 is MDHEN and CDR2 is SYDVKM in the germline V gene. CDR3 protein: CASIQGLAGAYEQYF. CDR3 nucleotides: TGTGCCAGCATCCAGGGACTAGCGGGGGCCTACGAGCAGTACTTC.

Only a few counts were recorded for this clone. The gene calls are TRBV25-1 and TRBJ2-7; D remains unclear. The CDR3 sequence is 13 residues long. Germline V CDR1 and CDR2: MGHDK, SYGVNS. V lost 10 bases to trimming and J lost 0 bases, with 13 bases between them. Here the CDR3 reads CATSGQSSYEQYF. The DNA of the CDR3 is TGTGCCACCTCAGGCCAAAGCTCCTACGAGCAGTACTTC.

With regard to this clone: Other DNA sequences in this specimen translate into the identical CDR3. The chain is built from TRBV5-1 and TRBJ2-5; 7 positions match TRBD2. Germline CDR1 is SGHRS and CDR2 is YFSETQ. V lost 2 bases, J lost 1 base, and 2 bases stayed unmatched. The CDR3 loop spans 14 amino acids. CDR3 in amino acids: CASSLGGGQETQYF. DNA for the CDR3: TGCGCCAGCAGCTTAGGCGGGGGCCAAGAGACCCAGTACTTC.

V is TRBV24-1 and J is TRBJ1-2; TRBD1 is a possible D gene (5 bases). Germline assignment: CDR1 KGHDR and CDR2 SFDVKD. The CDR3 spans 11 residues. Trimming left V 6 bases short and J 8 bases short, with 9 bases between. The CDR3 coding sequence is TGTGCCACCAGTAAGGGGTTAGGCTACACCTTC. Translated, it gives CATSKGLGYTF.

The CDR3 spells CASSFNRRDTIYF. The CDR3 DNA reads TGTGCCAGCAGCTTTAACCGCCGCGACACCATATATTTT. The V and J genes are TRBV5-8 and TRBJ1-3, with D unclear. CDR1 and CDR2 (germline): SGHTS, YDEGEE. This CDR3 comprises 13 residues. The ends were cut back, 2 bases at V and 8 bases at J, with 11 bases in the middle.